This TCR beta chain comes out of a study of blood T cell repertoires in COVID-19. In the study overall: The origin of the acute and convalescent COVID-19 samples was the United States, Italy and Spain. PBMCs, B-cell-depleted T cells, or T cells provided the cDNA or gDNA that made up the material.

Original analysis: Scientists estimated how many nucleated cells there were by amplifying reference gene primers. Produced via immunoSEQ multiplex PCR; TCRdb's table is partial and in-frame only. V, J and clone size are taken as reported in that table, and D and trimming were inferred from the DNA itself. The sample gives about 47,000 clones, about 80% of which show up once; 6.9% is in the top ten. The CDR3 has 19 residues. CDR1 SGHTA and CDR2 FQGTGA come from the germline V gene. The V and J ends lost 5 bases and 10 bases respectively, with 30 bases between them. Source material: peripheral blood. The receptor was derived from a man aged 65 to 79 with active COVID-19. The chain uses TRBV7-3 and TRBJ1-6; D is undetermined. The CDR3 here is CASSLPPHTAGFGESPLHF. As DNA, the CDR3 is TGTGCCAGCAGCCTACCGCCCCATACCGCAGGATTTGGGGAGTCACCCCTCCACTTT.